This TCR beta chain emerged from a study of shared clonotypes between healthy human individuals. Study overall: A few men and a couple of women, aged 18 to 49, were donors.

Germline trimming cut 5 bases from V and 8 bases from J; bases unmatched to any gene: 7. The CDR3 loop spans 13 amino acids. Looked up from germline, CDR1 is WNHNN and CDR2 is SYGVQD (reference sequence). TCRdb keeps only in-frame clones here, not all; method: immunoSEQ multiplex PCR. Counted here are 2 million to 2.5 million clones, 95% occurring once; the ten biggest clones make up 0.13%. Sequenced: naive CD4+ T cells sorted from blood. Documented subset: CD45RA+ positively selected. This TCR came from a young man in good health. The V call is TRBV10-1, the J call TRBJ1-2, with 8 bases matching TRBD1. The CDR3 DNA follows: TGCGCCAGCAGTCCTGGGACAGGCCTAGGCTACACCTTC. Its translation: CASSPGTGLGYTF.